The rows below give T cell receptor beta chains drawn from one sample of a study of shared clonotypes between healthy human individuals. The table came from immunoSEQ multiplex PCR; TCRdb's copy has only in-frame clones and leaves some out. The sample lists under 600,000 clones; almost 80% were seen once. The specimen sequenced was PBMCs. The receptor source for this set is a woman between 35 and 50 years old in good health. Some clones in this sample may be carry-over from other donors' samples. CDR3s include the opening cysteine and the closing phenylalanine or tryptophan. A D gene is named only where the DNA matches it firmly. Some rows have no size entry. The others give once, few or many, or a class for an expanded clone.

abundance: NA
j_gene: TRBJ2-7
v_gene: TRBV28
d_gene: NA
CDR3nt: TGTGCCAGCAGTGACTTAGCGGATAGCTCCTACGAGCAGTACTTC
CDR3aa: CASSDLADSSYEQYF

abundance: NA
j_gene: TRBJ2-1
v_gene: TRBV5-4
d_gene: NA
CDR3nt: TGTGCCAGCAGTACAGACAGTTACAATGAGCAGTTCTTC
CDR3aa: CASSTDSYNEQFF

abundance: NA
j_gene: TRBJ2-7
v_gene: TRBV6-5
d_gene: NA
CDR3nt: TGTGCCAGCAGTAGGACTGCCGTAGCCGAGCAGTACTTC
CDR3aa: CASSRTAVAEQYF

abundance: NA
j_gene: TRBJ2-1
v_gene: TRBV7-3
d_gene: TRBD2
CDR3nt: TGTGCCAGCAGCTACCAAGCGGGAGGGTTGAATGAGCAGTTCTTC
CDR3aa: CASSYQAGGLNEQFF

abundance: NA
j_gene: TRBJ2-7
v_gene: TRBV7-2
d_gene: NA
CDR3nt: TGTGCCAGCAGCTTCGGCCACGAGCAGTACTTC
CDR3aa: CASSFGHEQYF

abundance: NA
j_gene: TRBJ2-6
v_gene: TRBV7-2
d_gene: NA
CDR3nt: TGTGCCAGCAGCTTCTACAGGTTAACTGGGGCCAACGTCCTGACTTTC
CDR3aa: CASSFYRLTGANVLTF

abundance: NA
j_gene: TRBJ1-2
v_gene: TRBV7-9
d_gene: NA
CDR3nt: TGTGCCAGCAGCTTATTCGACAACTATGGCTACACCTTC
CDR3aa: CASSLFDNYGYTF

abundance: NA
j_gene: TRBJ1-2
v_gene: TRBV5-1
d_gene: NA
CDR3nt: TGCGCCAGCAGCGAGGCGGCAGGGATCTATGGCTACACCTTC
CDR3aa: CASSEAAGIYGYTF

abundance: NA
j_gene: TRBJ2-6
v_gene: TRBV19
d_gene: NA
CDR3nt: TGTGCCAGTAAAAAGCGGGACAGCTCTGGGGCCAACGTCCTGACTTTC
CDR3aa: CASKKRDSSGANVLTF

abundance: NA
j_gene: TRBJ2-5
v_gene: TRBV27
d_gene: NA
CDR3nt: TGTGCCAGCCCCCCTCCGGGGAAATGGGAGACCCAGTACTTC
CDR3aa: CASPPPGKWETQYF

abundance: NA
j_gene: TRBJ2-7
v_gene: TRBV30
d_gene: NA
CDR3nt: TGTGCCTGGAGTATCTTTCCGGGAGATTACTCCTACGAGCAGTACTTC
CDR3aa: CAWSIFPGDYSYEQYF

abundance: few
j_gene: TRBJ2-5
v_gene: TRBV2
d_gene: NA
CDR3nt: TGTGCCAGCAGTGGCCAAGAGACCCAGTACTTC
CDR3aa: CASSGQETQYF

abundance: few
j_gene: TRBJ1-1
v_gene: TRBV19
d_gene: TRBD1
CDR3nt: TGTGCCAGTTTTACAGGGGTGAACACTGAAGCTTTCTTT
CDR3aa: CASFTGVNTEAFF

abundance: NA
j_gene: TRBJ1-2
v_gene: TRBV7-9
d_gene: TRBD1
CDR3nt: TGTGCCAGCAGGGGGACAGGGAACCACTATGGCTACACCTTC
CDR3aa: CASRGTGNHYGYTF

abundance: NA
j_gene: TRBJ1-3
v_gene: TRBV28
d_gene: NA
CDR3nt: TGTGCCAGCAGTTTAGGAGGGGAGGGGAACACCATATATTTT
CDR3aa: CASSLGGEGNTIYF

abundance: NA
j_gene: TRBJ1-5
v_gene: TRBV28
d_gene: NA
CDR3nt: TGTGCCAGCAGTTTGAGGGGCCAGCCCCAGCATTTT
CDR3aa: CASSLRGQPQHF

abundance: NA
j_gene: TRBJ1-2
v_gene: TRBV29-1
d_gene: TRBD1
CDR3nt: TGCAGCGTATCCGATCAGGGGGTCGTTGGCTACACCTTC
CDR3aa: CSVSDQGVVGYTF

abundance: NA
j_gene: TRBJ1-2
v_gene: TRBV7-9
d_gene: NA
CDR3nt: TGTGCCAGCAGCCGACCTCCCGGGACCTCCACCACACGGGGTGGCTACACCTTC
CDR3aa: CASSRPPGTSTTRGGYTF